Included here is one TCR beta chain sequence, with context. What it recognizes is unknown. The data originate from a study of spatial heterogeneity in lung cancer. From the 5' RACE reads, TCRdb called clonotypes with MiXCR, one entry per CDR3 protein. The table shows 16,000 or so distinct CDR3 sequences, with nearly 7% occurring only once. Study-wide results and limits: Counts that tracked tumor mutation counts were those of expanded intratumoral alpha and beta TCRs.

Germline lookup yields CDR1 KGHSH and CDR2 LQKENI. The CDR3 is made up of 14 amino acids. Trimming cost V 6 bases and J 4 bases; bases outside gene matches: 7. Time point meaning: sample taken at primary tumor resection. Sequences were derived from lung tumor tissue, sampled at surgery. V usage is TRBV18 and J usage is TRBJ1-1; TRBD1 aligns across 8 bases. The sequence derives from a female donor with early-stage non-small cell lung cancer. DNA of the CDR3: TGTGCCAGCTCCCGACAGGGGCCCGGCACTGAAGCTTTCTTT. Translated, it gives CASSRQGPGTEAFF.